Following are 12 T cell receptor beta chains from one sample sequenced in a study of identical twins. MiXCR, applied by TCRdb to the 5' RACE reads, yields one record per CDR3 protein. This repertoire shows under 450,000 distinct CDR3 sequences, approximately 17% found once; its top ten account for roughly an eighth. Sequenced: naive T cells sorted from blood. All receptors come from a man aged 50-60 years in good health.

The CDR3 loop is CSAIDSDARSIGNEQFF. The CDR3 nucleotides are TGCAGTGCTATCGACAGTGACGCCCGTTCGATAGGCAATGAGCAGTTCTTC. The V and J genes are TRBV20-1 and TRBJ2-1; maybe TRBD1 (5 bases). Between the trimmed V and J ends, which lost 4 bases and 6 bases, there was a span of 25 bases. This CDR3 spans 17 amino acids. Germline assignment: CDR1 DFQATT and CDR2 SNEGSKA (reference sequence).

The chain combines TRBV9 with TRBJ2-3; 9 bases map to TRBD2. The CDR3 has 13 residues. V dropped 5 bases and J dropped 4; count of bases not matched to a gene: 2. Germline V gene data show CDR1 as SGDLS and CDR2 as YYNGEE. CDR3 nucleotides: TGTGCCAGCAGAGGACTAGCGTCAGATACGCAGTATTTT. It specifies CASRGLASDTQYF.

This clonotype has ten or more counts. The rearrangement joins TRBV5-1 to TRBJ1-2; possibly TRBD1 for D (6 bases). The CDR3 runs 13 residues. Germline loops: CDR1 SGHRS, CDR2 YFSETQ. The V end lost 0 bases, the J end lost 8 bases, and 11 bases lay between the germline ends. The CDR3 here is CASSLEQGKGYTF. Written as DNA, the CDR3 is TGCGCCAGCAGCTTGGAACAGGGCAAAGGCTACACCTTC.

The rearrangement uses TRBV7-2 and TRBJ2-7, with 7 bases fitting TRBD2. With V trimmed by 3 bases and J by 6 bases, 8 bases remained unmatched. The CDR3 length is 14 residues. CDR1 is SGHTA and CDR2 is FQGNSA in the germline V gene. The CDR3 nucleotides read TGTGCCAGCAGCTTTTCTAGCGGAGGGATCGAGCAGTACTTC. Amino acids: CASSFSSGGIEQYF.

A few counts support this clonotype. This chain connects TRBV5-5 to TRBJ2-7; TRBD1 or TRBD2 may be the D gene (5 bases each). V shed 4 bases and J shed 5 bases, with 22 bases lying between them. The CDR3 has 16 amino acids. The germline V gene encodes CDR1 SGHKS and CDR2 YYEKEE (reference sequence). The CDR3: CASSQSPGPLGHEQYF. The CDR3 coding sequence is TGTGCCAGCAGCCAGTCTCCGGGACCTCTGGGCCACGAGCAGTACTTC. Using reference TRBV5-5 and TRBJ2-7 for the parts outside the CDR3, the full variable domain is DAGVTQSPTHLIKTRGQQVTLRCSPISGHKSVSWYQQVLGQGPQFIFQYYEKEERGRGNFPDRFSARQFPNYSSELNVNALLLGDSALYLCASSQSPGPLGHEQYFGPGTRLTVT.

In its sample, this clonotype was seen a few times. The V call is TRBV29-1, the J call TRBJ2-7; possible D gene TRBD2, 5 bases. The CDR3 is 13 residues long. The V end was cut by 6 bases, the J end by 1 base, with 13 bases between. Germline lookup yields CDR1 SQVTM and CDR2 ANQGSEA. This CDR3 reads CSVATSLSYEQYF. The CDR3 DNA sequence: TGCAGCGTGGCCACTAGTTTGTCCTACGAGCAGTACTTC.

This chain connects TRBV12-3 or TRBV12-4 to TRBJ2-1, with 9 bases lining up with TRBD1. CDR3 length equals 13 residues. With 5 bases clipped from V and 7 bases from J, the junction kept 3 bases outside the gene matches. The DNA for the CDR3 is TGTGCCAGCAGTAACAGGGGGCGGAATGAGCAGTTCTTC. It specifies CASSNRGRNEQFF.

The chain is built from TRBV13 and TRBJ2-7; the D is unclear. Germline CDR1 reads PRHDT; CDR2 reads FYEKMQ (reference sequence). Between the trimmed V and J ends, which lost 0 bases and 1 base, there was a span of 10 bases. The CDR3 covers 15 residues. The CDR3 nucleotides read TGTGCCAGCAGCTTAGGGCTTGGCAAGTCCTACGAGCAGTACTTC. Translating gives CASSLGLGKSYEQYF.

This clonotype was found a few times. The chain carries TRBV12-3 or TRBV12-4 and TRBJ2-5; TRBD1 might be the D (7 bases). Trimming left V 6 bases short and J 1 base short, with 12 bases between. The CDR3 runs to 14 residues. This CDR3 is CASRRGQTQETQYF. The CDR3 DNA sequence: TGTGCCAGCAGGCGGGGACAGACCCAAGAGACCCAGTACTTC.

The chain is built from TRBV5-1 and TRBJ2-1, with D possibly matching TRBD1 (6 bases). The CDR3 has 15 residues. Germline V gene sequence: CDR1 SGHRS, CDR2 YFSETQ. The V end was cut by 4 bases, the J end by 6 bases, with 17 bases between. This CDR3 reads CASSGGENSPNEQFF. CDR3 bases: TGCGCCAGCAGCGGGGGCGAAAATTCCCCCAATGAGCAGTTCTTC.

The CDR3 spells CATSRGRRTSGTGELFF. The DNA for the CDR3 is TGTGCCACCAGCAGAGGGAGACGGACTAGCGGGACCGGGGAGCTGTTTTTT. This chain uses TRBV15 with TRBJ2-2, with TRBD2 identical over 11 bases. V lost 1 base to trimming and J lost 5 bases; unmatched junction nucleotides: 6. CDR1 and CDR2 (germline): LNHNV, YYDKDF (reference sequence). The CDR3 contains 17 residues.

The rearrangement links TRBV12-3 or TRBV12-4 to TRBJ1-4; weak D call: TRBD1 (6 bases). The CDR3 sequence is 14 residues long. Trimming shortened V by 3 bases and J by 8 bases, and 13 bases separated the two germline ends. The CDR3 DNA reads as TGTGCCAGCAGTTTCGGGGGGGCGGGGGAAAAACTGTTTTTT. It is translated as CASSFGGAGEKLFF.